This TCR beta chain originates from a study of T cells after yellow fever vaccination. Study-level information: Fractions of limited cellularity were prepared by means of SMART-Seq v4 Ultra Low Input.

The length of the CDR3 is 14 residues. Per the germline V gene, CDR1 is SGHRS and CDR2 is YFSETQ. The ends were cut back, 4 bases at V and 2 bases at J, with 12 bases in the middle. TCR cDNA was made by 5'RACE template switching, adding a universal primer site and UMIs. TCRdb re-analysed the 5' RACE reads in MiXCR, keeping a single row per CDR3 protein. Of about 300,000 distinct CDR3 sequences detected, approximately 7% appear once; the ten largest clones hold 18%. At least ten counts were recorded for this clonotype. Its antigen is not identified. Study outcomes and limitations: When the response was secondary, it was weaker but reached its peak faster, day 5 versus 15. Most clones from primary vaccination resurfaced after the booster (around 95% CD4, around 91% CD8).

The material sequenced was PBMCs, taken about 49 days after the first yellow fever vaccination. The gene calls are TRBV5-1 and TRBJ1-2; D uncertain. The receptor was isolated from a man between 18 and 29 years old who received the YFV17D yellow fever vaccine. The CDR3 here is CASSLWTENYGYTF. In DNA form, the CDR3 reads TGCGCCAGCAGCCTGTGGACGGAGAACTATGGCTACACCTTC. Drawing the rest from reference TRBV5-1 and TRBJ1-2, the complete variable domain is KAGVTQTPRYLIKTRGQQVTLSCSPISGHRSVSWYQQTPGQGLQFLFEYFSETQRNKGNFPGRFSGRQFSNSRSEMNVSTLELGDSALYLCASSLWTENYGYTFGSGTRLTVV.